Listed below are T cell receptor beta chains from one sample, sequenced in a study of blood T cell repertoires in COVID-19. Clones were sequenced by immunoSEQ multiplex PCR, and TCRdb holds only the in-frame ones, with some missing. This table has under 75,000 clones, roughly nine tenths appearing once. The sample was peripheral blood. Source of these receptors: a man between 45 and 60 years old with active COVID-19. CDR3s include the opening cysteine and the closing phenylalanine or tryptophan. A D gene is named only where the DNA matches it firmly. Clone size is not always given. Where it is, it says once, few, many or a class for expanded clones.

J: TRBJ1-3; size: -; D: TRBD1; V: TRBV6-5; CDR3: CASRSGGGNTIYF; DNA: TGTGCCAGCAGGTCAGGGGGAGGAAACACCATATATTTT
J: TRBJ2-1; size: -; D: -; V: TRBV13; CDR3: CASSPAAGGEQFF; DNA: TGTGCCAGCAGCCCCGCGGCCGGTGGTGAGCAGTTCTTC
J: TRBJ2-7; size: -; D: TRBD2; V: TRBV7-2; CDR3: CASSYRQAGGFSYEQYF; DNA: TGTGCCAGCAGCTACCGTCAAGCGGGGGGGTTCTCCTACGAGCAGTACTTC
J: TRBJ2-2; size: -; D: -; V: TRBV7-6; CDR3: CASSLETGSNTGELFF; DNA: TGTGCCAGCAGCTTAGAGACGGGTTCAAACACCGGGGAGCTGTTTTTT
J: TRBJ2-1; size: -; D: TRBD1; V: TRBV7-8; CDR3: CASSLAPARDSIYNEQFF; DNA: TGTGCCAGCAGCTTAGCACCGGCCAGGGACAGCATCTACAATGAGCAGTTCTTC
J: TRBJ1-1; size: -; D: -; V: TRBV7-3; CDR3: CASSFSRWTEAFF; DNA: TGTGCCAGCAGCTTCTCCAGGTGGACTGAAGCTTTCTTT
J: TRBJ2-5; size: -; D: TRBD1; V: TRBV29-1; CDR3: CSVDGTALYQETQYF; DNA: TGCAGCGTTGATGGGACAGCATTATACCAAGAGACCCAGTACTTC
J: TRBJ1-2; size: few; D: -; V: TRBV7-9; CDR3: CASSQAGTGNGGYTF; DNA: TGTGCCAGCAGCCAGGCCGGCACAGGGAATGGCGGCTACACCTTC
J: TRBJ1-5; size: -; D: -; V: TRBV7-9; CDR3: CASSLEASGNQPQHF; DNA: TGTGCCAGCAGCTTAGAGGCCAGCGGGAATCAGCCCCAGCATTTT
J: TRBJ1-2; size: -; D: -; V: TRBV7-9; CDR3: CASSLDGGSGYTF; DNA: TGTGCCAGCAGCCTAGATGGGGGCTCTGGCTACACCTTC
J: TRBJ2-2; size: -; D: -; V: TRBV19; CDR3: CASSIGTLGDTGELFF; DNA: TGTGCCAGTAGTATCGGGACATTGGGGGACACCGGGGAGCTGTTTTTT
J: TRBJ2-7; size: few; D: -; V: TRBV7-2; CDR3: CASNLRGEQYF; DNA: TGTGCCAGCAACCTCCGGGGCGAGCAGTACTTC
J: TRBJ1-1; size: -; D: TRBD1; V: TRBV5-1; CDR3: CASSQDRGYAEAFF; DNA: TGCGCCAGCAGCCAAGACAGGGGGTACGCTGAAGCTTTCTTT
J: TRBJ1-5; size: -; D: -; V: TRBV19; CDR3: CASSIQGLAYGNQPQHF; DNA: TGTGCCAGTAGTATCCAGGGGCTGGCATATGGCAATCAGCCCCAGCATTTT
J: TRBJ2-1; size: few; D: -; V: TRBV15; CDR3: CATSIGGNNEQFF; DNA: TGTGCCACCAGCATAGGCGGGAACAATGAGCAGTTCTTC
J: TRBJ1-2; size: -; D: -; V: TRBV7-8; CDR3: CASSPGGHYYGYTF; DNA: TGTGCCAGCAGCCCCGGGGGGCATTACTATGGCTACACCTTC
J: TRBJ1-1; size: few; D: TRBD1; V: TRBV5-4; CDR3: CASSLGRGGMNTEAFF; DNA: TGTGCCAGCAGCTTGGGGCGAGGGGGCATGAACACTGAAGCTTTCTTT
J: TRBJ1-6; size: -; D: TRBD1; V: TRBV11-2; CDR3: CASRSDRADSPLHF; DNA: TGTGCCAGCAGATCGGACAGGGCGGATTCACCCCTCCACTTT
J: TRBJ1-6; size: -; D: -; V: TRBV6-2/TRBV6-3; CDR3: CASSYWSELNSPLHF; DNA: TGTGCCAGCAGTTACTGGAGTGAACTTAATTCACCCCTCCACTTT
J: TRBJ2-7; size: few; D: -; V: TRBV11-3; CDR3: CASSFGRGRTYEQYF; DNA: TGTGCCAGCAGCTTTGGGCGGGGGCGAACCTACGAGCAGTACTTC
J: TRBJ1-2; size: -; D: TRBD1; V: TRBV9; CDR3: CASSNPTGVRGYTF; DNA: TGTGCCAGCAGCAACCCGACAGGGGTTAGGGGCTACACCTTC
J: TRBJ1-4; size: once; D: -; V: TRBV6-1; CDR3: CASSEVPVANEKLFF; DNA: TGTGCCAGCAGTGAAGTACCGGTCGCTAATGAAAAACTGTTTTTT
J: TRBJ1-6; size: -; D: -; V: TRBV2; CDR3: CASSGSENSPLHF; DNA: TGTGCCAGCAGCGGGTCAGAAAATTCACCCCTCCACTTT
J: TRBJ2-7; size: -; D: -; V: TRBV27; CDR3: CASSSPRREQYF; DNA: TGTGCCAGCAGTTCCCCTCGGAGGGAGCAGTACTTC
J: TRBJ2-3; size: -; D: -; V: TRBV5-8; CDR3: CASSLLQITDTQYF; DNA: TGTGCCAGCAGCTTGCTACAGATCACAGATACGCAGTATTTT
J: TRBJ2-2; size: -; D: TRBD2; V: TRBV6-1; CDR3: CASSEAGGSTGELFF; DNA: TGTGCCAGCAGTGAAGCGGGGGGGAGCACCGGGGAGCTGTTTTTT
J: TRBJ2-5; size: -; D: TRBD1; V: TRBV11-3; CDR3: CASRYPGTGDEETQYF; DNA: TGTGCCAGCAGATATCCGGGGACAGGGGACGAGGAGACCCAGTACTTC
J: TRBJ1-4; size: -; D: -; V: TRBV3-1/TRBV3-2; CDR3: CASSQVLGGLATNEKLFF; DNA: TGTGCCAGCAGCCAAGTGTTGGGGGGTCTTGCAACTAATGAAAAACTGTTTTTT
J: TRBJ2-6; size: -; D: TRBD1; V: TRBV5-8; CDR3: CASSLWVNRGRSGANVLTF; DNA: TGTGCCAGCAGCCTTTGGGTCAACAGGGGGAGGTCTGGGGCCAACGTCCTGACTTTC
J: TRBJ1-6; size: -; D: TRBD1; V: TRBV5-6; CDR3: CASSFGTGGSPLHF; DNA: TGTGCCAGCAGCTTTGGGACAGGGGGTTCACCCCTCCACTTT
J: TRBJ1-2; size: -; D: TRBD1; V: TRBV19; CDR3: CASSMPGGRYTF; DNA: TGTGCCAGTAGTATGCCAGGGGGTCGCTACACCTTC
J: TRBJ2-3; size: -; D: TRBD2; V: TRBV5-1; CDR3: CASSKPGLAGGTSTDTQYF; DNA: TGCGCCAGCAGCAAACCGGGACTAGCGGGGGGCACTAGCACAGATACGCAGTATTTT
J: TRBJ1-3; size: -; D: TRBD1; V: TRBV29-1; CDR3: CSVQGGAGRSGNTIYF; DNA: TGCAGCGTCCAAGGGGGCGCAGGCCGCTCTGGAAACACCATATATTTT
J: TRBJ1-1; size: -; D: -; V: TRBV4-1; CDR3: CASSPLGQGAFF; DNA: TGCGCCAGCAGCCCCCTCGGACAAGGAGCTTTCTTT
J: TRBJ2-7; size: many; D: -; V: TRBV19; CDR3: CASSLGKDPYEQYF; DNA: TGTGCCAGTAGTCTCGGGAAGGACCCCTACGAGCAGTACTTC
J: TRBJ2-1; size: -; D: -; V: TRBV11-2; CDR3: CASSLEVAGEQFF; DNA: TGTGCCAGCAGCTTAGAGGTAGCTGGTGAGCAGTTCTTC
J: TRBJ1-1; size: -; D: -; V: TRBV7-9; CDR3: CASSLREVGTEAFF; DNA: TGTGCCAGCAGCTTGAGGGAAGTAGGGACTGAAGCTTTCTTT
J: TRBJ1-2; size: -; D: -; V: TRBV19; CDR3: CASSHLARGNYGYTF; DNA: TGTGCCAGTAGCCACCTTGCCAGGGGCAACTATGGCTACACCTTC
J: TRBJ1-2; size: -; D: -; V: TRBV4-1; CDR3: CASSQGQENYYGYTF; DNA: TGCGCCAGCAGCCAAGGACAGGAGAACTACTATGGCTACACCTTC
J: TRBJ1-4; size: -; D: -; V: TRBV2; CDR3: CASNPGTNEKLFF; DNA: TGTGCCAGCAATCCGGGGACTAATGAAAAACTGTTTTTT